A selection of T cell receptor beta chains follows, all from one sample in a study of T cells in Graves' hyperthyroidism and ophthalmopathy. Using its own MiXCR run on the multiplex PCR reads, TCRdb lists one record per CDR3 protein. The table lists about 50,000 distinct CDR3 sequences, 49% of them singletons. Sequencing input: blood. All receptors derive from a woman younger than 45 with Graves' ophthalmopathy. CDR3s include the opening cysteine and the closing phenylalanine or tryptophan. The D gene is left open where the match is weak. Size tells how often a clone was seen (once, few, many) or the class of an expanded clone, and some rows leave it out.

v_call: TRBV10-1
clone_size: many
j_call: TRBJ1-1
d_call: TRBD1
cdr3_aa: CASRQGLDTEAFF
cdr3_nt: TGCGCCAGCAGACAGGGGTTGGACACTGAAGCTTTCTTT

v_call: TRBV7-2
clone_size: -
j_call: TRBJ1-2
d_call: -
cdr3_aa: CASSLNGGNPSYEQGGGYTF
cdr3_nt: TGTGCCAGCAGCCTAAATGGGGGAAACCCCTCCTACGAGCAGGGAGGGGGCTACACCTTC

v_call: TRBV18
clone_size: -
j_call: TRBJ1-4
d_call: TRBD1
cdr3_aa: CASSPGTENGKLFF
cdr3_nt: TGTGCCAGCTCACCCGGGACAGAAAATGGAAAACTGTTTTTT

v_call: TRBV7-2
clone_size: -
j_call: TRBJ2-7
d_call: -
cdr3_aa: CASSFGGRGYEQYF
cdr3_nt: TGTGCCAGCAGCTTTGGGGGCAGGGGCTACGAGCAGTACTTC

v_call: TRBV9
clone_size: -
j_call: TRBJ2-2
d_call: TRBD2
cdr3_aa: CASSVQRTSGAKNTGELFF
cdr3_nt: TGTGCCAGCAGCGTACAGAGGACTAGCGGGGCAAAGAACACCGGGGAGCTGTTTTTT

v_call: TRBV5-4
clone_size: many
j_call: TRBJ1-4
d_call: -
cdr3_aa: CASKGSSEKLFF
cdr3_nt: TGTGCCAGCAAGGGGTCGAGTGAAAAACTGTTTTTT

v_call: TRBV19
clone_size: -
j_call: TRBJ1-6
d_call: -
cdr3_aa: CATSIGPYSNQPLHF
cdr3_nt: TGTGCCACCAGTATAGGACCCTATAGCAATCAGCCCCTCCACTTT

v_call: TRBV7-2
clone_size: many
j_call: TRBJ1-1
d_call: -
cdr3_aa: CASRPGPGAAEAFF
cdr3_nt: TGTGCCAGCAGACCAGGTCCAGGGGCCGCTGAAGCTTTCTTT

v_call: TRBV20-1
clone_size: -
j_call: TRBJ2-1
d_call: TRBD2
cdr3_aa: CSASGLAGSFYNEQFF
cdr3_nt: TGCAGTGCTTCGGGACTAGCGGGCTCCTTCTACAATGAGCAGTTCTTC

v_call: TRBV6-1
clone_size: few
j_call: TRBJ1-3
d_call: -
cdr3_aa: CASRGDTPEGSGNTIYF
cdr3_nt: TGTGCCAGCAGGGGGGACACCCCGGAGGGCTCTGGAAACACCATATATTTT

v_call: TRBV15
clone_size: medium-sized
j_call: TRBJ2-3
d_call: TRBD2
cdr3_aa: CATSRDGAGGTDTQYF
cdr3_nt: TGTGCCACCAGCAGAGATGGAGCGGGAGGCACAGATACGCAGTATTTT

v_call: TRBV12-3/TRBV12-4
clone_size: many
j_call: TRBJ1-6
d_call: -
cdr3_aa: CASSFGGRLISPLHF
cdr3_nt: TGTGCCAGCAGTTTTGGGGGGCGCTTGATTTCACCCCTCCACTTT

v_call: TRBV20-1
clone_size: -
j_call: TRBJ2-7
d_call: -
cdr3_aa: CSARKTRGSYEQYF
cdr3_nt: TGCAGTGCTAGAAAAACACGGGGGTCCTACGAGCAGTACTTC

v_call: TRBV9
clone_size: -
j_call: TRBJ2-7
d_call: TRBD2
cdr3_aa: CAGSVASGSPYEQYF
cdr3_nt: TGTGCCGGCAGCGTAGCCAGCGGGAGCCCCTACGAGCAGTACTTC

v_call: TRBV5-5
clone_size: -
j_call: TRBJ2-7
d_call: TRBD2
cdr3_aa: CASSLGSGSYEQYF
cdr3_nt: TGTGCCAGCAGCTTAGGTAGCGGGTCCTACGAGCAGTACTTC